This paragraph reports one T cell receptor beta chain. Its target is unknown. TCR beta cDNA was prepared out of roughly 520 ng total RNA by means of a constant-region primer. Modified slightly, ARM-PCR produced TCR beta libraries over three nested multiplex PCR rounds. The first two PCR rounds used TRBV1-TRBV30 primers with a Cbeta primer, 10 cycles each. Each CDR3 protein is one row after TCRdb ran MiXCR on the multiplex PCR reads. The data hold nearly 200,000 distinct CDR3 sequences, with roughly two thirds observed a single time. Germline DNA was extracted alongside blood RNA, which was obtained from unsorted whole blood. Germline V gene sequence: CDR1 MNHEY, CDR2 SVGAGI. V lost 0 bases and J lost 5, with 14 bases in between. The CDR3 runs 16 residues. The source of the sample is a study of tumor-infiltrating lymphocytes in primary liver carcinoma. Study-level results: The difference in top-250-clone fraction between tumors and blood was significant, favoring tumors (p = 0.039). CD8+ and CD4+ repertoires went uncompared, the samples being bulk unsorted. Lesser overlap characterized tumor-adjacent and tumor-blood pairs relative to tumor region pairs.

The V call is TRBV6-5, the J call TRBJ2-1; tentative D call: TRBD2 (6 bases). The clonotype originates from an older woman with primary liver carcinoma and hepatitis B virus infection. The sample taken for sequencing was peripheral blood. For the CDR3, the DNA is TGTGCCAGCAGTTACTCCACGGTATCGGGAGACAATGAGCAGTTCTTC. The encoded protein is CASSYSTVSGDNEQFF.